Listed below are T cell receptor beta chains from one sample, sequenced in a study of blood T cells in healthy people across ages. TCRdb itself ran the 5' RACE reads through MiXCR, one entry per CDR3 protein. The profile shows hundreds of thousands of distinct CDR3 sequences, approximately 50% of them singletons. The sequenced sample consisted of blood. Receptors were obtained from an older woman in good health. The conserved cysteine and the conserved F or W are not part of the CDR3 here.

CDR3,J,length,V
ASRRTGSGVYEQY,TRBJ2-7,13,TRBV13
ASSLSASGRGNEQF,TRBJ2-1,14,TRBV7-7
SASPLKGFTDTQY,TRBJ2-3,13,TRBV20-1
ASSAGPVKPDTQY,TRBJ2-3,13,TRBV9
ASSANEAGDTQY,TRBJ2-3,12,TRBV6-1
ASSFSSYNEQF,TRBJ2-1,11,TRBV7-2
ASRPSRAGANVLT,TRBJ2-6,13,TRBV3-1
ASNRLAVYEQY,TRBJ2-7,11,TRBV6-1
ASSSSPSYEQY,TRBJ2-7,11,TRBV7-2
ASKGGMNTEAF,TRBJ1-1,11,TRBV7-3
ASSLWVGEETQY,TRBJ2-5,12,TRBV7-2
ASSPEGDRFSGRNYNEQF,TRBJ2-1,18,TRBV13
SAPGLSQNIQY,TRBJ2-4,11,TRBV20-1
ASSPPVVTSGYNEQF,TRBJ2-1,15,TRBV18
ASRRQGVHEQY,-,11,TRBV3-1
ASSNGASRPNTEAF,TRBJ1-1,14,TRBV5-8
SATGQLIQETQY,TRBJ2-5,12,TRBV20-1
SAAGTSGILATQY,TRBJ2-3,13,TRBV20-1
ATSSRLAATETQY,TRBJ2-5,13,TRBV15
ASGLGRGSAYYGYT,TRBJ1-2,14,TRBV12-5
ASSLGASPNNEQF,TRBJ2-1,13,TRBV12-3/TRBV12-4
ASSYPILGRGRDYGYT,TRBJ1-2,16,TRBV6-5
ASSLMSSVPETQY,TRBJ2-5,13,TRBV11-2
ASSPSRGLDQF,TRBJ2-1,11,TRBV7-2
ASSSSLGTPGLEQY,TRBJ2-7,14,TRBV6-5
ASRTQGYEQY,TRBJ2-7,10,TRBV28
SAPTRRSSTDTQY,TRBJ2-3,13,TRBV20-1
ASSQDHRGYEQY,TRBJ2-7,12,TRBV4-3
ASSFSSVLAGGLQETQY,TRBJ2-5,17,TRBV3-1
ASSDRSKETQY,TRBJ2-5,11,TRBV2
ATSRVDGGVRF,TRBJ2-1,11,TRBV15
ASSLKRQGETQY,-,12,TRBV27
ASSSGPFSYEQY,TRBJ2-7,12,TRBV9
ASSFPVNNEQF,TRBJ2-1,11,TRBV5-1
AISDDGGLAGGNEQF,TRBJ2-1,15,TRBV10-3
ASRTAGAQNSYEQY,-,14,TRBV6-2/TRBV6-3
ASSSRQSLEQY,-,11,TRBV11-1
ASSPQKGLAYEQY,TRBJ2-7,13,TRBV18
SAWAPGQGSNQPQH,TRBJ1-5,14,TRBV20-1
SAGFAEQF,TRBJ2-1,8,TRBV20-1
ASIMGGTRGYT,TRBJ1-2,11,TRBV6-2/TRBV6-3
ASGRAGSSYEQY,TRBJ2-7,12,TRBV28
ASSQAVTSGRALEQY,TRBJ2-7,15,TRBV3-1
SARRGGDEKLF,TRBJ1-4,11,TRBV20-1
ASRKPGQGSYGYT,TRBJ1-2,13,TRBV12-3/TRBV12-4
ATRVASTDTQY,TRBJ2-3,11,TRBV15
ASSVGGGLTDMQY,TRBJ2-3,13,TRBV9
ASSSSGTGDNEILF,TRBJ1-4,14,TRBV28
ASSTQTSGRINEQF,TRBJ2-1,14,TRBV7-2
ASSKGLAAVADTQY,TRBJ2-3,14,TRBV7-9
SASPDRAGSPLH,TRBJ1-6,12,TRBV20-1
ASSLDIWVEQY,TRBJ2-5,11,TRBV7-2
ASNQGSRYEQY,TRBJ2-7,11,TRBV6-2/TRBV6-3
ASSYPGEYEQY,TRBJ2-7,11,TRBV12-3/TRBV12-4
SARGEKGRAQETQY,TRBJ2-5,14,TRBV20-1
SVEVGAGSYGYT,TRBJ1-2,12,TRBV29-1